Presented here are 23 T cell receptor beta chains from one specimen sequenced in a study of immune evolution from preneoplasia to lung adenocarcinoma. The data were produced by immunoSEQ multiplex PCR, yet TCRdb's version contains in-frame clones alone and is incomplete. This table holds 6,000 to 10,000 clones, 75% to 85% found once. The source material was FFPE minimally invasive lung adenocarcinoma tissue. Every receptor here comes from a person aged 65 to 85 with lung adenocarcinoma.

This clone appeared a few times. The chain is built from TRBV30 and TRBJ1-1; D not certain. CDR3 length: 13 amino acids. Deletions cut 0 bases from V and 13 bases from J, with 18 bases between. Germline loops: CDR1 GTSNPN, CDR2 SVGIG (reference sequence). CDR3 in DNA: TGTGCCTGGAGTGTTGAATTGAAGGGAAGAGGTTTCTTT. Amino acids: CAWSVELKGRGFF.

V is TRBV5-1 and J is TRBJ1-4; unclear D gene. V was trimmed by 0 bases and J by 11 bases, leaving 11 bases between them. This CDR3 is 13 amino acids long. The germline CDR1 and CDR2 sequences are SGHRS and YFSETQ. The CDR3 DNA sequence: TGCGCCAGCAGCTTGGATGGGGTAGGCAAACTGTTTTTT. Amino acids: CASSLDGVGKLFF. The variable domain in full, completed from reference TRBV5-1 and TRBJ1-4, reads KAGVTQTPRYLIKTRGQQVTLSCSPISGHRSVSWYQQTPGQGLQFLFEYFSETQRNKGNFPGRFSGRQFSNSRSEMNVSTLELGDSALYLCASSLDGVGKLFFGSGTQLSVL.

This chain connects TRBV4-2 to TRBJ1-2, with 7 bases lining up with TRBD1. This CDR3 is 14 amino acids long. V shed 4 bases and J 2 bases; nucleotides not matched to a gene: 4. The germline V gene has CDR1 LGHNA and CDR2 YNFKEQ. As DNA, the CDR3 is TGTGCCAGCAGCCCCGCGACAGGGAACTATGGCTACACCTTC. Its translation: CASSPATGNYGYTF.

This clone appeared a single time. The V call is TRBV6-6, the J call TRBJ1-2; unclear D gene. Germline V gene lookup returns CDR1 MNHNY and CDR2 SVGAGI (reference sequence). The CDR3 consists of 16 residues. Trimming shortened V by 4 bases and J by 4 bases, and 19 bases separated the two germline ends. The CDR3 spells CASSSSRVVGRYGYTF. The CDR3 nucleotides are TGTGCCAGCAGTTCCTCCCGAGTGGTCGGTCGCTATGGCTACACCTTC.

The chain recombines TRBV11-2 with TRBJ1-3, with TRBD1 matching 10 bases. The germline V gene encodes CDR1 SGHAT and CDR2 FQNNGV. J lost 4 bases, V lost 4 bases, and 7 bases had no gene match. This CDR3 contains 16 residues. The CDR3: CASSWRQGAAGNTIYF. Written as DNA, the CDR3 is TGTGCCAGCAGCTGGCGACAGGGGGCAGCGGGAAACACCATATATTTT.

This rearrangement joins TRBV5-5 to TRBJ1-1; D perhaps matches TRBD1 (5 bases). The V gene's germline CDR1 is SGHKS and CDR2 YYEKEE (reference sequence). V lost 4 bases and J lost 7, with 14 bases in between. This CDR3 contains 13 residues. CDR3 region: CASSGGQPREAFF. The CDR3 nucleotides read TGTGCCAGCAGCGGGGGTCAACCCCGTGAAGCTTTCTTT.

The rearrangement links TRBV30 to TRBJ2-2; the D gene is possibly TRBD1 (5 bases). The CDR3 length is 13 residues. Germline-derived CDR1 and CDR2 are GTSNPN and SVGIG (reference sequence). V was trimmed by 4 bases and J by 6 bases, leaving 12 bases between them. CDR3: CAWNMSGSGELFF. The CDR3 DNA follows: TGTGCCTGGAATATGTCAGGGTCCGGGGAGCTGTTTTTT.

The rearrangement uses TRBV2 and TRBJ2-5; D is unresolved. The V end was cut by 6 bases, the J end by 9 bases, with 11 bases between. CDR1 is SNHLY, CDR2 FYNNEI, per germline. The CDR3 loop spans 11 amino acids. In DNA form, the CDR3 reads TGTGCCAGCAGCGAAAGAGCTTCCCAGTACTTC. This translates into CASSERASQYF.

The chain employs TRBV19 and TRBJ1-5; TRBD1 might be the D (5 bases). From germline, CDR1 is LNHDA and CDR2 SQIVND (reference sequence). The CDR3 has 15 residues. Trimming removed 5 bases at V and 1 base at J, with 12 bases between. This CDR3 is CASSWGVESNQPQHF. As DNA, the CDR3 is TGTGCCAGTAGTTGGGGGGTTGAGAGCAATCAGCCCCAGCATTTT. The variable domain in full, with the rest retrieved from reference TRBV19 and TRBJ1-5, is DGGITQSPKYLFRKEGQNVTLSCEQNLNHDAMYWYRQDPGQGLRLIYYSQIVNDFQKGDIAEGYSVSREKKESFPLTVTSAQKNPTAFYLCASSWGVESNQPQHFGDGTRLSIL.

This chain links TRBV28 with TRBJ2-7; either TRBD1 or TRBD2 may fit D (5 bases each). The length of the CDR3 is 14 residues. Trimming took 3 bases from V and 2 from J, leaving 11 bases between them. The germline gives CDR1 MDHEN, CDR2 SYDVKM. The CDR3 protein is CASSLQGVTYEQYF. In DNA, the CDR3 is TGTGCCAGCAGTTTGCAGGGAGTCACCTACGAGCAGTACTTC.

This rearrangement joins TRBV6-5 to TRBJ2-7, with 8 nucleotides matching TRBD1. Looked up from germline, CDR1 is MNHEY and CDR2 is SVGAGI. The CDR3 loop spans 15 amino acids. Trimming cost V 6 bases and J 7 bases; bases outside gene matches: 14. The CDR3, as DNA: TGTGCCAGCAGGAAAGACAGGGGAAATAGTAGGGAGCAGTACTTC. Protein sequence: CASRKDRGNSREQYF.

This clone is large within its sample. The chain has TRBV30 and TRBJ1-4, with TRBD1 matching over 9 bases. Trimming took 1 base from V and 2 from J; bases not matched to a gene: 2. The CDR3 sequence is 15 residues long. Germline loops: CDR1 GTSNPN, CDR2 SVGIG (reference sequence). DNA of the CDR3: TGTGCCTGGAGTGCCACAGGGGGCACTAATGAAAAACTGTTTTTT. Translated: CAWSATGGTNEKLFF.

The V call is TRBV2, the J call TRBJ1-5, with D hard to call. Trimming took off 6 bases at V and 0 bases at J, with 9 bases between the two ends. CDR1 and CDR2 from the germline V gene are SNHLY and FYNNEI. There are 14 residues in the CDR3. CDR3 in amino acids: CASRLSYSNQPQHF. The CDR3 coding sequence is TGTGCCAGCAGGTTATCATATAGCAATCAGCCCCAGCATTTT.

The chain joins TRBV5-8 to TRBJ2-2, with 10 bases identical to TRBD1. The V and J ends lost 4 bases and 5 bases, in that order; junction bases with no gene match: 8. The CDR3 totals 16 residues. Looked up from germline, CDR1 is SGHTS and CDR2 is YDEGEE. CDR3 region: CASSPRQGATTGELFF. The CDR3 bases are TGTGCCAGCAGCCCCCGACAGGGGGCGACGACCGGGGAGCTGTTTTTT.

A few counts support this clone. The gene calls are TRBV11-1 and TRBJ2-2; a weak D match, TRBD2 (5 bases). CDR3 length equals 17 residues. Between the trimmed V and J ends, which lost 4 bases and 2 bases, there was a span of 17 bases. The germline V gene has CDR1 SGHAT and CDR2 FQDESV (reference sequence). The CDR3 sequence: CASSSPRGGRNTGELFF. In DNA form, the CDR3 reads TGTGCCAGCAGCTCGCCCCGCGGAGGTCGCAACACCGGGGAGCTGTTTTTT.

The V gene is TRBV18, the J gene TRBJ2-5; the D call may be TRBD1 or TRBD2 (5 bases each). This CDR3 region has 14 residues. The germline CDR1 and CDR2 sequences are KGHSH and LQKENI. Trimming removed 3 bases at V and 1 base at J, with 9 bases between. CDR3: CASSPRESQETQYF. CDR3 nucleotide sequence: TGTGCCAGCTCACCCAGGGAGTCCCAAGAGACCCAGTACTTC.

V gene TRBV28 combines with J gene TRBJ2-7; 7 nucleotides align to TRBD1. J gave up 0 bases and V 4 bases, and 0 bases lay outside the gene matches. Looked up from germline, CDR1 is MDHEN and CDR2 is SYDVKM. This CDR3 is built from 13 residues. Written as DNA, the CDR3 is TGTGCCAGCAGTTGGGACAGCTCCTACGAGCAGTACTTC. Translation gives CASSWDSSYEQYF. Filled out from reference TRBV28 and TRBJ2-7, the complete variable domain reads DVKVTQSSRYLVKRTGEKVFLECVQDMDHENMFWYRQDPGLGLRLIYFSYDVKMKEKGDIPEGYSVSREKKERFSLILESASTNQTSMYLCASSWDSSYEQYFGPGTRLTVT.

The chain recombines TRBV11-3 with TRBJ2-5; the D is unclear. Germline assignment: CDR1 SGHNT and CDR2 YENEEA. Between the trimmed V and J ends, which lost 3 bases and 3 bases, there was a span of 5 bases. The CDR3 consists of 12 residues. DNA of the CDR3: TGTGCCAGCAGCTTTAACGAAGAGACCCAGTACTTC. Protein product: CASSFNEETQYF. The entire variable domain, with the rest obtained from reference TRBV11-3 and TRBJ2-5, is as follows: EAGVVQSPRYKIIEKKQPVAFWCNPISGHNTLYWYLQNLGQGPELLIRYENEEAVDDSQLPKDRFSAERLKGVDSTLKIQPAELGDSAVYLCASSFNEETQYFGPGTRLLVL.

The chain couples TRBV25-1 to TRBJ2-1; 9 nucleotides match TRBD1. This CDR3 spans 16 amino acids. The trim removed 1 base at V and 9 bases at J, leaving 10 bases unmatched. Germline CDR1 reads MGHDK; CDR2 reads SYGVNS. CDR3 DNA sequence: TGTGCCAGCAGTGAATTAAGACAGGGGGGATTAAGTGAGCAGTTCTTC. Amino acids: CASSELRQGGLSEQFF.

The chain uses TRBV11-2 and TRBJ1-1; D gene ambiguous. The V gene lost 3 bases and the J gene lost 5 bases, with 10 bases spanning the gap. The CDR3 contains 13 residues. Germline CDR1 and CDR2: SGHAT and FQNNGV. The CDR3 DNA reads as TGTGCCAGCAGCTTCGGGAGGGATACTGAAGCTTTCTTT. This encodes CASSFGRDTEAFF. The complete variable domain, with remaining parts taken from reference TRBV11-2 and TRBJ1-1, reads EAGVAQSPRYKIIEKRQSVAFWCNPISGHATLYWYQQILGQGPKLLIQFQNNGVVDDSQLPKDRFSAERLKGVDSTLKIQPAKLEDSAVYLCASSFGRDTEAFFGQGTRLTVV.

J is TRBJ1-6 and V is TRBV2, with D hard to call. Germline values: CDR1 SNHLY, CDR2 FYNNEI. V was trimmed by 4 bases and J by 10 bases, leaving 11 bases between them. This CDR3 spans 13 amino acids. The CDR3 loop is CASSGGTRSPLHF. CDR3 sequence (DNA): TGTGCCAGCAGTGGGGGTACGCGCTCACCCCTCCACTTT.

J is TRBJ1-3 and V is TRBV20-1; no firm D call. The CDR3 sequence is 11 residues long. Germline V gene sequence: CDR1 DFQATT, CDR2 SNEGSKA (reference sequence). The V end lost 3 bases, the J end lost 8 bases, and 8 bases lay between the germline ends. In DNA, the CDR3 is TGCAGTGCTAGGCCGGCAGACACCATATATTTT. Protein sequence: CSARPADTIYF.

The CDR3 is CASSSRDRTGEQYF. CDR3 DNA sequence: TGTGCCAGTAGTAGCCGGGACAGAACTGGGGAGCAGTACTTC. The chain uses TRBV19 and TRBJ2-7; 7 bases fit TRBD1. This CDR3 region has 14 residues. The V segment lost 4 bases and the J segment 7 bases; nucleotides outside the gene matches: 10. Germline V CDR1 and CDR2: LNHDA, SQIVND (reference sequence).